This TCR beta chain is drawn from a study of blood T cell repertoires in COVID-19 (dated by TCRdb to 2018 to 2020). Broadly, across the study: Samples covering the acute and convalescent phases of COVID-19 were provided by collaborators in the United States, Italy and Spain. Where available, HLA class I and class II types were taken from metadata supplied by the sample provider and were not determined by assay-based typing. Subjects who had been exposed to COVID-19, were actively infected with it, or had recovered from it provided the deeply sampled blood TCRbeta repertoires that made up the dataset. The repertoires were released in a freely available public database meant as a resource for research on the immune response to SARS-CoV-2. A de-identified subject ID, COVID-19 status, age in years and sex were almost always included in the sample metadata. The prospective study material was composed of cDNA or gDNA derived from T cells, B-cell-depleted T cells, or PBMCs. The samples were drawn from the first 160 participants of the ongoing ImmuneRACE study and from 1,254 subjects provided by 6 global collaborators. Broad study findings and their caveats: The quantity of clinical and demographic metadata differed by source and by participant and was supplied without curation.

In the prospective study, participants were 18 to 89 years old, resided in about two dozen geographic areas of the United States, and were enrolled through a virtual design. To assign participants to cohorts, the prospective study relied on clinical history that participants themselves reported in a screening survey and a study questionnaire. ImmuneRACE Cohort 3 recovered participants were defined by two consecutive negative NP/OP PCR tests, healthcare professional clearance, or symptom resolution. Mobile phlebotomists in the prospective study collected whole blood, serum and a nasopharyngeal or oropharyngeal swab from every participant. Prospective study participants could optionally give additional blood draws and questionnaires over a roughly two-month period. Before DNA extraction, prospective study blood samples were shipped either frozen or at room temperature. Turning to this clone: It has no known antigen specificity. No per-base quality is available; no much larger clone lies one base away.

TCRbeta CDR3 regions were amplified from genomic DNA using the immunoSEQ Assay, a bias-controlled multiplex PCR. As for the original processing: The number of nucleated cells in each sample was estimated from the amplification of reference gene primers within the assay. Sequence reads were collapsed and filtered to measure the absolute abundance of every unique TCRbeta CDR3 rearrangement. For each sample, productive Simpson clonality was calculated as the square root of Simpson's diversity index over productive rearrangements. TCRdb carries this immuneACCESS record with in-frame sequences only. Its versions omit some clonotypes, under half of them owing to an unresolved V gene in the studies checked, with the rest unexplained. V and J calls and clone size come straight from that table; D and trimming were deduced from the DNA. The sample yields 350,000 or so clones; less than 90% were counted once. The ten largest clones take up roughly 0.94% of the sample.

Counted from cysteine to phenylalanine, this CDR3 has 15 amino acids. Kept here is only the CDR3 DNA, which spans 45 bases and is read in frame from base 1. The V and J ends are trimmed by 8 bases and 0 bases, leaving 17 bases between them. The germline V gene encodes CDR1 SNHLY and CDR2 FYNNEI. The sequencing sample was made of PBMCs or T cells enriched from blood (not recorded which). The chain is assembled from TRBV2 and TRBJ2-7; TRBD2 is a possible D gene, resting on 5 matching bases. The sequence was collected from a woman aged 30 to 39 who had recovered from COVID-19. In nucleotide form, the sequence is TGTGCCAGCTCCGGACTTGGACGGGACTCCTACGAGCAGTACTTC. Translated, it gives CASSGLGRDSYEQYF.